The entry below gives a single T cell receptor (beta chain) sequence along with its context. What it binds is unknown. The data derive from a study of cytomegalovirus exposure and HLA in healthy donors. Study-level findings and limits: Later on, an analysis showed TCR association rates differing by HLA locus, with DRB1 the most and HLA-C the fewest. A later analysis found common viral pathogens apparently linked to several of the most significant clusters. Apparent HLA restriction characterized most CMV-associated TCR beta chains in a later analysis. Being productive about 90% or about 30% of the time was typical of most TCR beta V segments in an earlier analysis.

This CDR3 has 17 residues. CDR1 and CDR2 (germline): LNHDA, SQIVND (reference sequence). After removal of 1 base from V and 2 bases from J, the junction contained 10 bases not matched to a gene. Primers: 60 Vbeta forward and 13 Jbeta reverse. Using immunoSEQ multiplex PCR, the repertoire was profiled, and TCRdb retains in-frame clones only, with some absent. There are around 180,000 clones in the sample; 65% to 80% occur only once, and 0.69% lies in the top ten. This TCR came from a woman aged 35 to 49 in good health and CMV-seronegative. The sequenced sample consisted of PBMCs. This chain uses TRBV19 with TRBJ2-7, with TRBD1 matching 8 bases. CDR3 DNA: TGTGCCAGTAGTATAGCTCTCGGAACAGGGGGGCCCTACGAGCAGTACTTC. Its protein product is CASSIALGTGGPYEQYF.